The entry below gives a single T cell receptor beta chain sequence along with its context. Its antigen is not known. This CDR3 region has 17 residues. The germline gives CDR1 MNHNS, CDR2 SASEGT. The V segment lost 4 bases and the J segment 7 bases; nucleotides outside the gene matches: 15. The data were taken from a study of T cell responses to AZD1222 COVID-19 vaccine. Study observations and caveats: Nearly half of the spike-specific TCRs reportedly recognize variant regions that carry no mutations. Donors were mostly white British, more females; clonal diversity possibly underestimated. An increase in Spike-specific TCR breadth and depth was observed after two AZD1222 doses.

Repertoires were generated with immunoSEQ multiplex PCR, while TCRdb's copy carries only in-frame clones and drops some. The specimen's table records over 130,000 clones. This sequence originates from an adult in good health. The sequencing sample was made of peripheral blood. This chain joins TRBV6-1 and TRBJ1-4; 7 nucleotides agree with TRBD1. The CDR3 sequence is CASSAKIKTGAGEKLFF. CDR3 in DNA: TGTGCCAGCAGTGCAAAAATAAAAACAGGGGCAGGTGAAAAACTGTTTTTT.